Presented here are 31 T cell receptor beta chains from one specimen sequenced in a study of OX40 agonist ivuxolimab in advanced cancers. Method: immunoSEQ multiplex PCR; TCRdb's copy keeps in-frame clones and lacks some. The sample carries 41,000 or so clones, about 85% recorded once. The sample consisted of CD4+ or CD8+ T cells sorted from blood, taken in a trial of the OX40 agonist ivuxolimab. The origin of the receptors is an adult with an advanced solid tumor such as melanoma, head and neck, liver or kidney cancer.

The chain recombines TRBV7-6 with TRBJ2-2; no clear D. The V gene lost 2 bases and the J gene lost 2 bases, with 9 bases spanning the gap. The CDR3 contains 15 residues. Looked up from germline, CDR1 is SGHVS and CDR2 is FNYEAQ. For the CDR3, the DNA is TGTGCCAGCAGCTTAACTCCTCTAAACACCGGGGAGCTGTTTTTT. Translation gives CASSLTPLNTGELFF.

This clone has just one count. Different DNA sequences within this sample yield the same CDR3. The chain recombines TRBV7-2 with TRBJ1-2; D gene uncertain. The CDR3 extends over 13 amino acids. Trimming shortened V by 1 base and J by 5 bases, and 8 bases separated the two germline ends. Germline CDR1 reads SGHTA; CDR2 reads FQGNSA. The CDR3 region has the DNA TGTGCCAGCAGCTTAGGCCAGTTATATGGCTACACCTTC. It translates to CASSLGQLYGYTF.

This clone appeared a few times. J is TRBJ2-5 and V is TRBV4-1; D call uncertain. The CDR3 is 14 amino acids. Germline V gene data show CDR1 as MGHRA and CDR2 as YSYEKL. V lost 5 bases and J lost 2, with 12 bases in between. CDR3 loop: CASSKSQAQETQYF. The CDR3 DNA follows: TGCGCCAGCAGCAAGTCGCAGGCTCAAGAGACCCAGTACTTC.

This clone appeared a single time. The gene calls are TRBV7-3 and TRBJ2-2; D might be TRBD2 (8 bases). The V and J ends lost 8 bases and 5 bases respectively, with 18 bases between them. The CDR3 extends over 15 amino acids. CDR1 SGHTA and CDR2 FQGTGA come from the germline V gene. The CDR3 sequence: CASREGARYTGELFF. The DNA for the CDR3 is TGTGCCAGCCGGGAGGGGGCGCGATATACCGGGGAGCTGTTTTTT.

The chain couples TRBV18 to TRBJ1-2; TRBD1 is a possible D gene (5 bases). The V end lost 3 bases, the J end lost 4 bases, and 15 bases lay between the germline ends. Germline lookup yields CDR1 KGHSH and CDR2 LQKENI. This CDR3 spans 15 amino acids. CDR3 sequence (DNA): TGTGCCAGCTCACCCTACAGGCCCCGGGGCTATGGCTACACCTTC. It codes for CASSPYRPRGYGYTF.

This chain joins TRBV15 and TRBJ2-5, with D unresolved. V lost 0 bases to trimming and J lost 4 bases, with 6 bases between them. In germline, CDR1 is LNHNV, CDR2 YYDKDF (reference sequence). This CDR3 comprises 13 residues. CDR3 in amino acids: CATSRDWAETQYF. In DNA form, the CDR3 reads TGTGCCACCAGCAGAGATTGGGCAGAGACCCAGTACTTC. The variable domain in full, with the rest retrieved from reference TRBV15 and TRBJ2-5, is DAMVIQNPRYQVTQFGKPVTLSCSQTLNHNVMYWYQQKSSQAPKLLFHYYDKDFNNEADTPDNFQSRRPNTSFCFLDIRSPGLGDTAMYLCATSRDWAETQYFGPGTRLLVL.

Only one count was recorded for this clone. The CDR3 sequence: CASSLGRREQFF. The CDR3 DNA follows: TGTGCCAGCAGTTTAGGGAGGAGAGAGCAGTTCTTC. V and J are TRBV28 and TRBJ2-1; a possible D gene is TRBD2 (6 bases). Trimming removed 2 bases from V and 10 bases from J, with 9 bases in between. Germline V gene sequence: CDR1 MDHEN, CDR2 SYDVKM. There are 12 residues in the CDR3.

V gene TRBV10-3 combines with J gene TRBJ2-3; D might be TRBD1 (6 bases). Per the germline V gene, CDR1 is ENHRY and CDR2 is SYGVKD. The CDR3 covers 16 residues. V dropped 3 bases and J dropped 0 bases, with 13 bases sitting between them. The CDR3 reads CAISDRGGVSTDTQYF. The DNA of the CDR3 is TGTGCCATCAGTGACCGAGGGGGAGTAAGCACAGATACGCAGTATTTT.

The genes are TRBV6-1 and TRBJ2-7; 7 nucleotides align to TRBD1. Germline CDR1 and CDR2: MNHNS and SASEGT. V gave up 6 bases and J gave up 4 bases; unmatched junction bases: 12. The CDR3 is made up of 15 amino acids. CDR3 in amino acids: CASRWGGTASYEQYF. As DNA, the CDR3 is TGTGCCAGCAGGTGGGGTGGGACAGCCTCTTACGAGCAGTACTTC.

CDR3 amino acids: CASSSWTGGEQYF. The CDR3 nucleotides read TGTGCCAGCAGTTCTTGGACAGGAGGGGAGCAGTACTTC. The chain carries TRBV27 and TRBJ2-7; TRBD1 might be the D (7 bases). The length of the CDR3 is 13 residues. V gave up 4 bases and J gave up 7 bases, with 14 bases separating them. In germline, CDR1 is MNHEY, CDR2 SMNVEV (reference sequence).

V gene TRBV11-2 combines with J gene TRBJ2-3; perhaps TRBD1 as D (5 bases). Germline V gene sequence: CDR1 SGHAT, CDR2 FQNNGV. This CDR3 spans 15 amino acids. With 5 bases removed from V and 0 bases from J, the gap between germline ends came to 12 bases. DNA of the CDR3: TGTGCCAGCAGCCTCCAGGGAACTAGCACAGATACGCAGTATTTT. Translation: CASSLQGTSTDTQYF. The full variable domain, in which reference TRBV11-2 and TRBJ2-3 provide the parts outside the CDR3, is EAGVAQSPRYKIIEKRQSVAFWCNPISGHATLYWYQQILGQGPKLLIQFQNNGVVDDSQLPKDRFSAERLKGVDSTLKIQPAKLEDSAVYLCASSLQGTSTDTQYFGPGTRLTVL.

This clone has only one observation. The CDR3 sequence is CAWSGGQVISGNTIYF. The CDR3 coding sequence is TGTGCCTGGAGTGGGGGACAGGTGATCTCTGGAAACACCATATATTTT. This sequence joins TRBV30 and TRBJ1-3, with 8 bases matching TRBD1. The V gene end was trimmed by 1 base and the J gene end by 0 bases; junction bases not matched to a gene: 5. Looked up from germline, CDR1 is GTSNPN and CDR2 is SVGIG (reference sequence). The CDR3 runs 16 residues. Looking up the rest from reference TRBV30 and TRBJ1-3 gives the full variable domain: SQTIHQWPATLVQPVGSPLSLECTVEGTSNPNLYWYRQAAGRGLQLLFYSVGIGQISSEVPQNLSASRPQDRQFILSSKKLLLSDSGFYLCAWSGGQVISGNTIYFGEGSWLTVV.

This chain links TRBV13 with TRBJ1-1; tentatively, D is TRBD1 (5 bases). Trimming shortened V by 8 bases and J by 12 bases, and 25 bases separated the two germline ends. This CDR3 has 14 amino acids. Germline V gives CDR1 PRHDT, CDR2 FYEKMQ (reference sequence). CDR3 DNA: TGTGCCAGCGGTCTGCGGGGCGACTATAACGAACCTTTCTTT. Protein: CASGLRGDYNEPFF.

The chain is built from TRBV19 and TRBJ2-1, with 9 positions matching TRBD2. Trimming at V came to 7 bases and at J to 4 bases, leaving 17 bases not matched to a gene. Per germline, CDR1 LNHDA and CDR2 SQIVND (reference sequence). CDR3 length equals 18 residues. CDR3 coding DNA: TGTGCCAGTATGGCGGGAGGGAGGGCCTGGGGGCTTTACAATGAGCAGTTCTTC. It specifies CASMAGGRAWGLYNEQFF.

The CDR3 protein is CASRGTSAVEQYF. The CDR3 DNA follows: TGTGCCAGCAGGGGGACTAGCGCAGTCGAGCAGTACTTC. The V gene is TRBV6-6, the J gene TRBJ2-7, with 10 bases fitting TRBD2. CDR1 and CDR2 from the germline V gene are MNHNY and SVGAGI (reference sequence). This CDR3 comprises 13 residues. V shed 6 bases, J shed 6 bases, and the junction held 5 bases outside the gene matches.

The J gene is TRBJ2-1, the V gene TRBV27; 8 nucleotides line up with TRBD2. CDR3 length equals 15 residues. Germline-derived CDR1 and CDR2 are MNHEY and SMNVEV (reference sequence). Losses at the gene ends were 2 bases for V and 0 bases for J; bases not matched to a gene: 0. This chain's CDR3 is CASSLSGSSYNEQFF. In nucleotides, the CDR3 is TGTGCCAGCAGTTTAAGCGGGAGCTCCTACAATGAGCAGTTCTTC.

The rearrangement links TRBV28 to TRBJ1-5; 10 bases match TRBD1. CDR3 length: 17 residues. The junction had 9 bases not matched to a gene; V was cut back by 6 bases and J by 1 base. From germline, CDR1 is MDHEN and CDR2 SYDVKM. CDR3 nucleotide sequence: TGTGCCAGCAGCCGAGCCCTGGGACAGGGGAGCAATCAGCCCCAGCATTTT. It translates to CASSRALGQGSNQPQHF.

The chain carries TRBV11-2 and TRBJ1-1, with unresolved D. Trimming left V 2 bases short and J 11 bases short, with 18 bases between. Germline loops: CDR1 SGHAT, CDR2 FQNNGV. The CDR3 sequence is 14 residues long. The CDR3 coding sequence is TGTGCCAGCAGCTTAAACGGGCGGGGTCTTGGGGCTTTCTTT. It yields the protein CASSLNGRGLGAFF.

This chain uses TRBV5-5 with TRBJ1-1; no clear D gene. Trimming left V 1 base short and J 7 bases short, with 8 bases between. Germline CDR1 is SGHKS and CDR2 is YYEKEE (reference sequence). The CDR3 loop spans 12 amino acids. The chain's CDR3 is CASSLFDIEAFF. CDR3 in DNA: TGTGCCAGCAGCTTGTTTGACATTGAAGCTTTCTTT.

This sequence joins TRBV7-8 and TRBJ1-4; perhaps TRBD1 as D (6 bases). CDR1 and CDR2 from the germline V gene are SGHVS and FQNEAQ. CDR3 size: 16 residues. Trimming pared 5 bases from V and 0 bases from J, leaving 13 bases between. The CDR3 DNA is TGTGCCAGCAGCCAGCAGGGGTTTTCAACTAATGAAAAACTGTTTTTT. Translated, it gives CASSQQGFSTNEKLFF.

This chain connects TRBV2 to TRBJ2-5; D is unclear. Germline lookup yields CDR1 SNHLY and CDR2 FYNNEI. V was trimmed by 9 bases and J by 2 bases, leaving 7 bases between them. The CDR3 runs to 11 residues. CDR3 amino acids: CARRVQETQYF. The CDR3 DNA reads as TGTGCCAGACGAGTACAAGAGACCCAGTACTTC. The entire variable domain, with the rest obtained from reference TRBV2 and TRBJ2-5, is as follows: EPEVTQTPSHQVTQMGQEVILRCVPISNHLYFYWYRQILGQKVEFLVSFYNNEISEKSEIFDDQFSVERPDGSNFTLKIRSTKLEDSAMYFCARRVQETQYFGPGTRLLVL.

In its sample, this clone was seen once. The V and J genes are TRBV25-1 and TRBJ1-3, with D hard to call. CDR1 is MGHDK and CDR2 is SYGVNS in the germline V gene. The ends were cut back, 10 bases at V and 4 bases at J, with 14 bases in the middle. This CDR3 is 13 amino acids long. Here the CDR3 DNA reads TGTGCCACCGGGCCCTCAGGAGGAAACACCATATATTTT. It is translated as CATGPSGGNTIYF.

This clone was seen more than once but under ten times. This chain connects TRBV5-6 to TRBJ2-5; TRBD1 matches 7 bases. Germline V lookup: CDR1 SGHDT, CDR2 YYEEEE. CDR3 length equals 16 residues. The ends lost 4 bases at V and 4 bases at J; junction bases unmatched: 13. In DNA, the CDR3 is TGTGCCAGCAGCCCCGACCCGACAGGGCGTGCAGAGACCCAGTACTTC. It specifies CASSPDPTGRAETQYF.

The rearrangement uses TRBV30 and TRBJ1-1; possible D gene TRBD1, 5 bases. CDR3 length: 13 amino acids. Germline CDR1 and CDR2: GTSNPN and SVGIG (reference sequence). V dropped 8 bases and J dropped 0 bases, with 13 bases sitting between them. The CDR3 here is CAGGAVLNTEAFF. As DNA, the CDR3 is TGTGCCGGCGGGGCAGTTTTGAACACTGAAGCTTTCTTT.

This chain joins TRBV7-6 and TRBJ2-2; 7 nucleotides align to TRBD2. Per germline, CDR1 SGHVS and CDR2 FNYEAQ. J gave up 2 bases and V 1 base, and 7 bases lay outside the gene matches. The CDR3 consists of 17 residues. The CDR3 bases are TGTGCCAGCAGCTTAGGTCCGGGAGGAGCAAACACCGGGGAGCTGTTTTTT. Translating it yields CASSLGPGGANTGELFF.

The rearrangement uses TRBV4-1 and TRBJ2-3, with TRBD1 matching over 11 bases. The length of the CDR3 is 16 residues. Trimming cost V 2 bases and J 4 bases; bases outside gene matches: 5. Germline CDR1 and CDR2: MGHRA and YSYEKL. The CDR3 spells CASSQYGTGGPDTQYF. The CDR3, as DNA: TGCGCCAGCAGCCAATACGGGACAGGGGGACCAGATACGCAGTATTTT.

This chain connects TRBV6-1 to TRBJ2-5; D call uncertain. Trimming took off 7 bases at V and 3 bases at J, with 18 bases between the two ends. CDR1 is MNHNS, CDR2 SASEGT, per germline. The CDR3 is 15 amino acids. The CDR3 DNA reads TGTGCCAGCATCGGGCTAAAAGGTGGGGAAGAGACCCAGTACTTC. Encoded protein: CASIGLKGGEETQYF.

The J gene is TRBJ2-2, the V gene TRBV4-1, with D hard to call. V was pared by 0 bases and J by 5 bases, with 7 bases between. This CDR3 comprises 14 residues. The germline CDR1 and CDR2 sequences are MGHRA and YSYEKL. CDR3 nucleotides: TGCGCCAGCAGCCAAGATTGGGGAACCGGGGAGCTGTTTTTT. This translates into CASSQDWGTGELFF.

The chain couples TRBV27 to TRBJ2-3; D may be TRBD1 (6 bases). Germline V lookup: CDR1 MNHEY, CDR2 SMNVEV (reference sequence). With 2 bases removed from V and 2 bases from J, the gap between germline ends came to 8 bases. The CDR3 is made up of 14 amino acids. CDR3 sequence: CASSLGQNTDTQYF. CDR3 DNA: TGTGCCAGCAGTTTAGGACAGAACACAGATACGCAGTATTTT.

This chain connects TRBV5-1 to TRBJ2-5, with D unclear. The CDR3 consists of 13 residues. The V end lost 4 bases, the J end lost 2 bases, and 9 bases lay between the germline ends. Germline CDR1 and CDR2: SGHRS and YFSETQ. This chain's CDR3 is CASSQLLQETQYF. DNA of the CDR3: TGCGCCAGCAGCCAACTACTACAAGAGACCCAGTACTTC.

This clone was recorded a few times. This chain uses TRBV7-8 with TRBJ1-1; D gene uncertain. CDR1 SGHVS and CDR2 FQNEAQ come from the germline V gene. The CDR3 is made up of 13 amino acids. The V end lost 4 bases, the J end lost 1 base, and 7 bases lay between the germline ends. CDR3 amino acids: CASSSQENTEAFF. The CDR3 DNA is TGTGCCAGCAGCTCGCAGGAGAACACTGAAGCTTTCTTT.